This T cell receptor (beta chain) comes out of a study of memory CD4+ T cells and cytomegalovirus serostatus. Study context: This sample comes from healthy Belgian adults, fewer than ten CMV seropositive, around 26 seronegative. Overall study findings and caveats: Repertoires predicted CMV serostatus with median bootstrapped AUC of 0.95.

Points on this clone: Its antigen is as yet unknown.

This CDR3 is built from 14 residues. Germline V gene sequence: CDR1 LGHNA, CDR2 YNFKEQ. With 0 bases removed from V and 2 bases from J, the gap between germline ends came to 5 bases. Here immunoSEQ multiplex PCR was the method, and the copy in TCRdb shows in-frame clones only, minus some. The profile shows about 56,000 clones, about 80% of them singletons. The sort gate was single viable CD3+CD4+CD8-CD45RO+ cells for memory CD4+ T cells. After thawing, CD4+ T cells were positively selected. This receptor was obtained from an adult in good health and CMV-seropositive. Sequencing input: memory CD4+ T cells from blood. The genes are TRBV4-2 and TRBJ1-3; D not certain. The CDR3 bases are TGTGCCAGCAGCCAAGATCAGCCTGGAAACACCATATATTTT. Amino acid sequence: CASSQDQPGNTIYF.